This is a list of T cell receptor beta chains from one sample in a study of T-cell memory formation after mild COVID-19. TCRdb reanalysed the 5' RACE reads using MiXCR and keeps one entry per CDR3 protein. The sample includes 400,000 to 500,000 distinct CDR3 sequences, about 20% of them seen just once. Material for sequencing was PBMCs or a T cell subset sorted from them (not recorded which). The receptors originated from an adult woman who had mild COVID-19 (a few samples of this study predate the infection). Cell type and time point are not known. The conserved cysteine and the conserved F or W are not part of the CDR3 here. Size is stated for part of the rows, as once, few or many counts, or as a class when the clone is expanded.

cdr3_length,clone_size,j_call,v_call,cdr3_aa
14,-,TRBJ1-1,TRBV27,ASSLGGGGLNTEAF
12,-,TRBJ2-2,TRBV2,ASSVTGSYGELF
14,-,TRBJ1-2,TRBV2,ASSEAHLPVFYGYT
8,once,TRBJ1-1,TRBV29-1,SGGQSEAF
11,-,TRBJ2-5,TRBV24-1,ATSHRAKETQY
11,few,TRBJ1-1,TRBV7-9,ASSLRDRHEAF
12,-,TRBJ1-1,TRBV18,ASSPDSRNTEAF
13,-,TRBJ1-1,TRBV12-3/TRBV12-4,ASSPGPMQNTEAF
12,-,TRBJ1-1,TRBV30,AWRGGLSSWGAF
13,-,TRBJ2-7,TRBV9,ASSVAVGGTYEQY
13,few,TRBJ1-5,TRBV12-3/TRBV12-4,ASRDGQGGNQPQH
12,-,TRBJ2-5,TRBV9,ASSAPPPEETQY
14,many,TRBJ1-6,TRBV27,ASSNHRGYLGSPLH
10,-,TRBJ2-7,TRBV20-1,SARDDSAEQY
13,-,TRBJ1-5,TRBV6-1,ASSENMNSNQPQH
11,few,TRBJ2-2,TRBV19,ASSILYTGELF
11,-,TRBJ1-5,TRBV27,ASSLWGQEPQH
13,-,TRBJ2-7,TRBV6-5,ASSYELAGTYEQY
12,-,TRBJ2-3,TRBV13,ASSSYRGRDTQY
12,-,TRBJ2-2,TRBV9,ASSVATYTGELF
14,-,TRBJ2-2,TRBV12-3/TRBV12-4,ASSLMNRLNTGELF
12,-,TRBJ1-1,TRBV3-1,ASSRLQGNTEAF
11,-,TRBJ2-1,TRBV30,AWSPDYGTSTF
14,-,TRBJ2-2,TRBV6-5,ASRDGGEWNTGELF
15,few,TRBJ1-3,TRBV6-6,ASSYPKYRGSGNTIY
12,-,TRBJ1-5,TRBV10-3,AISDRGGGQPQH
13,few,TRBJ2-1,TRBV2,ASSDGAGPYNEQF
10,-,TRBJ2-7,TRBV12-3/TRBV12-4,ASSLRQGEQY
11,many,TRBJ1-4,TRBV6-2/TRBV6-3,ASRDPGAEKLF
15,few,TRBJ2-7,TRBV13,ASSLGQYRSSSYEQY
14,once,TRBJ2-7,TRBV18,ASSSIGLADLYEQY
11,few,TRBJ2-1,TRBV7-7,ASSLVRAGEQF
13,-,TRBJ2-1,TRBV5-4,ASSLAQLAGTEQF
12,-,TRBJ2-5,TRBV2,ASLGREGEETQY
10,few,TRBJ2-3,TRBV6-5,ASSDGVSTQY
13,many,TRBJ2-1,TRBV5-1,ASSPGWGRSDEQF
12,once,TRBJ1-1,TRBV18,ASSPSSKGPGAF
10,-,TRBJ1-5,TRBV19,ATRAGNQPQH
11,-,TRBJ1-2,TRBV20-1,SANGQGRYGYT
9,-,TRBJ2-1,TRBV12-3/TRBV12-4,ASRERGNQF
13,few,TRBJ2-3,TRBV12-3/TRBV12-4,ASSLETMYTDTQY
11,-,TRBJ2-5,TRBV5-1,ASSLTSGVTQY
15,-,TRBJ2-5,TRBV7-6,ASSLLAGGSYQETQY
12,-,TRBJ2-1,TRBV15,ATSIRDKLNEQF
16,-,TRBJ1-3,TRBV7-6,ASSPGPGAGVSGNTIY
9,few,TRBJ1-1,TRBV6-4,ASSDGGEAF
12,few,TRBJ2-5,TRBV7-3,ASSHGGSQETQY
13,-,TRBJ1-1,TRBV6-6,ASTWDSRSNTEAF
11,few,TRBJ2-7,TRBV7-9,ASGTGARYEQY
13,few,TRBJ1-5,TRBV6-2/TRBV6-3,ASRTFGTDNQPQH
11,few,TRBJ2-7,TRBV23-1,ANGLAGSYEQY
13,-,TRBJ2-2,TRBV6-5,ASSYFRQGTGELF